One sample yielded the 25 T cell receptor beta chains listed below, sequenced in a study of identical twins (TCRdb year 2016). Library generation was performed with 5' RACE. TCRdb records Illumina HiSeq 2000 as the sequencer. TCRdb reworked the public reads: Q25 trimming with fastp, MiXCR clone assembly, productive beta chains retained. Each CDR3 protein appears once, grouped with its most common genes and DNA. This sample has 280,000 or so distinct CDR3 sequences in its table, and about 8% of those were observed once. The ten most abundant clones make up around 2.1% of the sample. This sample was shared with a second study, whose subject was yellow fever vaccine responses in identical twins.

Sequencing input: memory (CD45RO+) T cells sorted from blood. What the cell subset or site label conveys for this sample: CD45RO+ enriched T cells. These TCRs come from a woman between 18 and 29 years old in good health.

This clonotype was observed many times. This chain links TRBV20-1 with TRBJ1-2; D remains ambiguous. The CDR3 length is 15 residues. The V end was cut by 7 bases, the J end by 2 bases, with 20 bases between. The germline gives CDR1 DFQATT, CDR2 SNEGSKA (reference sequence). CDR3 DNA: TGCAGTGTGCCGGGAGTACACTTGGGGAACTATGGCTACACCTTC. Its protein is CSVPGVHLGNYGYTF.

This clonotype was picked up many times. The rearrangement joins TRBV7-2 to TRBJ2-1; TRBD2 aligns across 11 bases. CDR3 length equals 15 residues. Germline V CDR1 and CDR2: SGHTA, FQGNSA. V trimming: 4 bases; J trimming: 4 bases; junction bases outside the gene matches: 3. CDR3 coding DNA: TGTGCCAGCAGCTCCGGACTAGCGGGTTACAATGAGCAGTTCTTC. Translation: CASSSGLAGYNEQFF.

A few counts support this clonotype. The V gene is TRBV7-2, the J gene TRBJ1-1; unclear D gene. Trimming cost V 6 bases and J 10 bases, with 6 bases left between them. CDR1 is SGHTA and CDR2 is FQGNSA in the germline V gene. The CDR3 is made up of 9 amino acids. The CDR3 reads CASRGIAFF. DNA for the CDR3: TGTGCCAGCAGGGGGATAGCTTTCTTT.

J is TRBJ2-7 and V is TRBV4-2, with D possibly being TRBD1 (6 bases). V was shortened by 0 bases and J by 5 bases, with 14 bases between the two germline ends. Per the germline V gene, CDR1 is LGHNA and CDR2 is YNFKEQ. The CDR3 sequence is 15 residues long. CDR3 residues: CASSQDPGTTNEQYF. The CDR3 nucleotides read TGTGCCAGCAGCCAAGACCCCGGGACAACTAACGAGCAGTACTTC.

This clonotype was observed at least ten times. The gene calls are TRBV5-1 and TRBJ2-2, with TRBD1 as a possible D gene (6 bases). Trimming left V 4 bases short and J 2 bases short, with 18 bases between. The CDR3 is made up of 17 amino acids. The germline CDR1 and CDR2 sequences are SGHRS and YFSETQ. This CDR3 reads CASSTLQGKSNTGELFF. CDR3 nucleotide sequence: TGCGCCAGCAGCACCCTACAGGGAAAGTCTAACACCGGGGAGCTGTTTTTT.

This clonotype was seen at least ten times. The V call is TRBV5-5, the J call TRBJ2-1; TRBD2 matches 8 bases. The germline V gene has CDR1 SGHKS and CDR2 YYEKEE (reference sequence). The J segment lost 4 bases and the V segment lost 1 base, leaving 10 bases of the junction unmatched. This CDR3 has 17 amino acids. The chain's CDR3 is CASSLRSSGRFYNEQFF. CDR3 DNA sequence: TGTGCCAGCAGCTTGAGGTCTAGCGGGCGCTTTTACAATGAGCAGTTCTTC.

This clonotype was seen a few times. The V gene is TRBV3-1, the J gene TRBJ1-4; 8 positions match TRBD1. The CDR3 runs 14 residues. J was trimmed by 10 bases and V by 5 bases; bases with no gene match: 9. CDR1 LGHDT and CDR2 YNNKEL come from the germline V gene (reference sequence). This chain's CDR3 is CASSTDRVAVKLFF. Written as DNA, the CDR3 is TGTGCCAGCAGCACGGACAGGGTTGCGGTAAAACTGTTTTTT. The full variable domain, its missing parts supplied by reference TRBV3-1 and TRBJ1-4, is DTAVSQTPKYLVTQMGNDKSIKCEQNLGHDTMYWYKQDSKKFLKIMFSYNNKELIINETVPNRFSPKSPDKAHLNLHINSLELGDSAVYFCASSTDRVAVKLFFGSGTQLSVL.

This clonotype has just a few counts. The V call is TRBV6-5, the J call TRBJ1-1; TRBD1 might be the D (5 bases). The germline V and J ends were trimmed by 2 bases and 1 base, with 8 bases remaining between them. Germline V gene lookup returns CDR1 MNHEY and CDR2 SVGAGI. The CDR3 contains 14 residues. CDR3 nucleotides: TGTGCCAGCAGTTACCCCACAGGGAACACTGAAGCTTTCTTT. It translates to CASSYPTGNTEAFF.

This clonotype appeared many times. The V and J genes are TRBV5-1 and TRBJ1-1; perhaps TRBD1 as D (5 bases). This CDR3 is built from 14 residues. V lost 3 bases, J lost 4 bases, and 13 bases lay in between. From germline, CDR1 is SGHRS and CDR2 YFSETQ. The CDR3 DNA is TGCGCCAGCAGCTCCCAGGGCATAAGCACTGAAGCTTTCTTT. It encodes CASSSQGISTEAFF.

This clonotype has just a few counts. The chain links TRBV6-1 to TRBJ2-4, with 9 bases lining up with TRBD1. V was pared by 4 bases and J by 13 bases, with 2 bases of the junction left unmatched. Germline V gene data show CDR1 as MNHNS and CDR2 as SASEGT. The CDR3 is 11 residues long. The CDR3 DNA follows: TGTGCCAGCAGTGTTGACAGGGGGCAGTACTTC. Translated, it gives CASSVDRGQYF.

The V and J genes are TRBV6-5 and TRBJ1-1, with 11 bases matching TRBD1. The junction had 6 bases not matched to a gene; V was cut back by 2 bases and J by 4 bases. Germline V lookup: CDR1 MNHEY, CDR2 SVGAGI. There are 16 residues in the CDR3. CDR3 sequence: CASSYGTGGRGTEAFF. For the CDR3, the DNA is TGTGCCAGCAGTTACGGGACAGGGGGACGGGGCACTGAAGCTTTCTTT.

The V gene is TRBV7-8, the J gene TRBJ2-1, with 9 bases that match TRBD2. Germline V CDR1 and CDR2: SGHVS, FQNEAQ. There are 15 residues in the CDR3. With V trimmed by 2 bases and J by 4 bases, 3 bases remained unmatched. DNA of the CDR3: TGTGCCAGCAGCTTACGCGGGGGGGAGTACAATGAGCAGTTCTTC. Encoded protein: CASSLRGGEYNEQFF.

The chain links TRBV20-1 to TRBJ2-7; 10 positions agree with TRBD1. Germline V gives CDR1 DFQATT, CDR2 SNEGSKA (reference sequence). V lost 3 bases to trimming and J lost 6 bases; unmatched junction nucleotides: 5. CDR3 length: 13 residues. CDR3 in amino acids: CSASGTGDSEQYF. CDR3 nucleotide sequence: TGCAGTGCTAGCGGGACAGGGGATTCCGAGCAGTACTTC.

As concerns this clonotype: A much bigger clone sits one base away, suggesting this may be a read error. The chain couples TRBV6-6 to TRBJ1-2, with TRBD1 matching over 9 bases. The V gene end was trimmed by 4 bases and the J gene end by 12 bases; junction bases not matched to a gene: 9. In germline, CDR1 is MNHNY, CDR2 SVGAGI (reference sequence). CDR3 length equals 13 residues. CDR3 DNA: TGTGCCAGCAGTTCCCGGACAGGGGATGGGGACACCTTC. This codes for CASSSRTGDGDTF.

As regards this clonotype: The junction departs from the called germline gene at one end, perhaps through a read error. The V gene is TRBV4-2, the J gene TRBJ1-2; unclear D gene. Germline CDR1 is LGHNA and CDR2 is YNFKEQ. CDR3 length: 14 residues. This CDR3 reads CASSKDSWDYGYTF. CDR3 coding DNA: TGTGCCAGCAGCAAAGACTCCTGGGACTATGGCTACACCTTC.

This clonotype was counted a few times. The CDR3 reads CASSESRSGKETQYF. DNA of the CDR3: TGTGCCAGCAGTGAATCTCGGAGCGGAAAAGAGACCCAGTACTTC. The rearrangement links TRBV25-1 to TRBJ2-5, with D maybe TRBD2 (5 bases). The CDR3 length is 15 residues. From germline, CDR1 is MGHDK and CDR2 SYGVNS. V was cut by 1 base and J by 3 bases, with 12 bases left in between.

The chain recombines TRBV14 with TRBJ2-2; 9 bases line up with TRBD1. Germline lookup yields CDR1 SGHDN and CDR2 FVKESK. With V trimmed by 3 bases and J by 6 bases, 17 bases remained unmatched. There are 19 residues in the CDR3. The CDR3 spells CASSHPPRGQGRKAGELFF. The DNA for the CDR3 is TGTGCCAGCAGCCATCCCCCCCGGGGACAGGGTCGAAAGGCCGGGGAGCTGTTTTTT.

This clonotype has ten or more counts. This chain connects TRBV2 to TRBJ2-7; 8 nucleotides match TRBD1. Germline CDR1 reads SNHLY; CDR2 reads FYNNEI. Trimming cost V 6 bases and J 2 bases; bases outside gene matches: 12. The CDR3 is 16 residues long. This CDR3 is CASSGGAGTGAYEQYF. The DNA of the CDR3 is TGTGCCAGCAGCGGGGGCGCCGGGACAGGAGCCTACGAGCAGTACTTC.

The CDR3 DNA reads TGTGCCAGCAGTGATTTCACGGGCGACCCGTGGATGAACACTGAAGCTTTCTTT. This codes for CASSDFTGDPWMNTEAFF. The gene calls are TRBV25-1 and TRBJ1-1; D call uncertain. The CDR3 length is 18 residues. Germline CDR1 is MGHDK and CDR2 is SYGVNS. V lost 3 bases and J 0 bases, leaving 20 bases between the germline ends. Combining the CDR3 with reference TRBV25-1 and TRBJ1-1 gives the whole variable domain EADIYQTPRYLVIGTGKKITLECSQTMGHDKMYWYQQDPGMELHLIHYSYGVNSTEKGDLSSESTVSRIRTEHFPLTLESARPSHTSQYLCASSDFTGDPWMNTEAFFGQGTRLTVV.

The rearrangement uses TRBV19 and TRBJ2-7; TRBD1 is a possible D gene (6 bases). The CDR3 runs to 15 residues. Germline-derived CDR1 and CDR2 are LNHDA and SQIVND (reference sequence). The ends were cut back, 6 bases at V and 3 bases at J, with 18 bases in the middle. CDR3 loop: CASSVTGNLVYEQYF. DNA of the CDR3: TGTGCCAGTAGCGTAACAGGGAATCTCGTCTACGAGCAGTACTTC.

This clonotype has only a few counts. V is TRBV12-3 or TRBV12-4 and J is TRBJ2-5; D is possibly TRBD1 or TRBD2 (5 bases each). Trimming took 4 bases from V and 3 from J, leaving 15 bases between them. The CDR3 consists of 15 residues. The CDR3 sequence is CASSYTGDGKETQYF. The CDR3 DNA reads as TGTGCCAGCAGTTATACCGGGGACGGTAAAGAGACCCAGTACTTC.

J is TRBJ2-3 and V is TRBV7-2, with 8 positions matching TRBD2. The V gene end was trimmed by 4 bases and the J gene end by 4 bases; junction bases not matched to a gene: 4. Germline V gene lookup returns CDR1 SGHTA and CDR2 FQGNSA. CDR3 length equals 14 residues. The DNA of the CDR3 is TGTGCCAGCAGCTGGGGACTAGGGGCAGATACGCAGTATTTT. Translated: CASSWGLGADTQYF.

This clonotype was seen repeatedly, ten times or more. V gene TRBV6-1 combines with J gene TRBJ1-3; 9 bases line up with TRBD1. The germline gives CDR1 MNHNS, CDR2 SASEGT. The J segment lost 2 bases and the V segment lost 8 bases, leaving 4 bases of the junction unmatched. The CDR3 sequence is 14 residues long. The CDR3 protein is CASGGTGTGNTIYF. CDR3 DNA: TGTGCCAGCGGGGGGACAGGGACTGGAAACACCATATATTTT.

This clonotype was counted at least ten times. The gene calls are TRBV6-1 and TRBJ2-7; perhaps TRBD2 as D (5 bases). Germline V gene lookup returns CDR1 MNHNS and CDR2 SASEGT. V lost 2 bases to trimming and J lost 4 bases, with 15 bases between them. The CDR3 runs 15 residues. In nucleotides, the CDR3 is TGTGCCAGCAGTGAACGGAGGTCGGATCGTTACGAGCAGTACGTC. Residues: CASSERRSDRYEQYV.

The sample holds a few counts of this clonotype. A junction boundary mismatches the germline segment, possibly from a read error. The chain has TRBV27 and TRBJ2-6; the D gene is possibly TRBD1 (5 bases). The CDR3 runs 13 residues. Germline CDR1 is MNHEY and CDR2 is SMNVEV (reference sequence). The CDR3 here is CASTPSGANVLIF. The CDR3 region has the DNA TGTGCCAGCACCCCCTCTGGGGCCAACGTCCTGATTTTC.